The 6 T cell receptor beta chains given below trace back to one sample, sequenced in a study of cytomegalovirus exposure and HLA in healthy donors. Produced via immunoSEQ multiplex PCR; TCRdb's table is partial and in-frame only. The sample yields 70,000 or so clones, around 95% seen once. The specimen sequenced was PBMCs. These receptor sequences come from a woman between 18 and 30 years old in good health and CMV-seropositive.

The chain uses TRBV30 and TRBJ2-3; 7 nucleotides align to TRBD2. Losses at the gene ends were 1 base for V and 1 base for J; bases not matched to a gene: 5. Germline assignment: CDR1 GTSNPN and CDR2 SVGIG (reference sequence). The CDR3 extends over 15 amino acids. CDR3 bases: TGTGCCTGGAGTGACGGGGGGAGCGGCACAGATACGCAGTATTTT. This sequence encodes CAWSDGGSGTDTQYF.

The chain carries TRBV5-1 and TRBJ2-2; possible D gene TRBD1, 5 bases. The CDR3 is made up of 16 amino acids. V was pared by 2 bases and J by 0 bases, with 11 bases between. The germline V gene has CDR1 SGHRS and CDR2 YFSETQ. The CDR3 coding sequence is TGCGCCAGCAGCTTCATACAGGTTGCGAACACCGGGGAGCTGTTTTTT. Translation: CASSFIQVANTGELFF. Filled out from reference TRBV5-1 and TRBJ2-2, the complete variable domain reads KAGVTQTPRYLIKTRGQQVTLSCSPISGHRSVSWYQQTPGQGLQFLFEYFSETQRNKGNFPGRFSGRQFSNSRSEMNVSTLELGDSALYLCASSFIQVANTGELFFGEGSRLTVL.

This clone came up once. This chain links TRBV18 with TRBJ2-7, with TRBD2 matching over 11 bases. CDR1 and CDR2 from the germline V gene are KGHSH and LQKENI. The CDR3 totals 16 residues. Germline trimming cut 3 bases from V and 0 bases from J; bases unmatched to any gene: 4. CDR3 in amino acids: CASSPPLAGGSYEQYF. The CDR3 nucleotides are TGTGCCAGCTCACCCCCGCTAGCGGGGGGCTCCTACGAGCAGTACTTC.

This clone was seen just once. The chain combines TRBV4-2 with TRBJ2-2, with 8 bases matching TRBD2. The CDR3 length is 20 residues. Per the germline V gene, CDR1 is LGHNA and CDR2 is YNFKEQ. The trim removed 1 base at V and 1 base at J, leaving 14 bases unmatched. The CDR3 bases are TGTGCCAGCAGCCAAGCTTCGTTGGTTAGCGGGGACCTGAACACCGGGGAGCTGTTTTTT. Translating gives CASSQASLVSGDLNTGELFF.

This chain connects TRBV6-5 to TRBJ2-1, with D possibly being TRBD2 (6 bases). Trimming cost V 6 bases and J 5 bases, with 11 bases left between them. This CDR3 contains 13 residues. Germline CDR1 is MNHEY and CDR2 is SVGAGI. This CDR3 is CASRRGFDNEQFF. CDR3 DNA sequence: TGTGCCAGCAGGCGGGGTTTCGACAATGAGCAGTTCTTC.

The chain links TRBV7-9 to TRBJ2-1; 10 bases align to TRBD2. CDR1 is SEHNR and CDR2 is FQNEAQ in the germline V gene (reference sequence). Trimming removed 5 bases from V and 10 bases from J; junction bases left unmatched: 2. The CDR3 contains 12 residues. The CDR3 region is CASSPGLAEQFF. CDR3 bases: TGTGCCAGCAGCCCGGGACTAGCGGAGCAGTTCTTC.